This section outlines one T cell receptor (beta chain) sequence together with its context. The entry originates in a study of blood T cell repertoires in COVID-19. Clones were sequenced by immunoSEQ multiplex PCR, and TCRdb holds only the in-frame ones, with some missing. The sample contains around 380,000 clones, over 65% of which appear only once. Germline V gene data show CDR1 as LGHNT and CDR2 as FRNRAP. Trimming left V 7 bases short and J 3 bases short, with 10 bases between. The CDR3 totals 12 residues. Material for sequencing was peripheral blood. The source is a human donor with acute or convalescent COVID-19. The donor label of this sample is uncertain. The chain couples TRBV12-5 to TRBJ2-7; D unclear. CDR3 coding DNA: TGTGCTAGTGCTATCTTAGACTACGAGCAGTACTTC. Encoded protein: CASAILDYEQYF.